This entry lists 11 T cell receptor beta chains sequenced from one sample in a study of blood T cell repertoires in COVID-19. TCRdb's copy holds only in-frame clones and misses some; the assay was immunoSEQ multiplex PCR. The sample yields 98,000 or so clones, 91% seen once. Specimen: peripheral blood. The receptor source for this set is a human donor in a cohort sampled during active COVID-19.

As DNA, the CDR3 is TGTGCCAGCAGGGGGGGGACGATGAGCACTGAAGCTTTCTTT. This codes for CASRGGTMSTEAFF. The chain uses TRBV27 and TRBJ1-1; D possibly corresponds to TRBD1 (5 bases). Trimming stripped 6 bases from V and 4 bases from J, with 15 bases between. This CDR3 comprises 14 residues. Germline V lookup: CDR1 MNHEY, CDR2 SMNVEV (reference sequence).

The J gene is TRBJ2-2, the V gene TRBV28, with 8 positions matching TRBD2. The CDR3 has 16 residues. The germline gives CDR1 MDHEN, CDR2 SYDVKM. The trim removed 4 bases at V and 3 bases at J, leaving 7 bases unmatched. The CDR3 DNA reads as TGTGCCAGCAGTTCACCGACTAGCGAACACACCGGGGAGCTGTTTTTT. Translation: CASSSPTSEHTGELFF.

The chain recombines TRBV6-6 with TRBJ2-3, with D tentatively TRBD2 (5 bases). Germline assignment: CDR1 MNHNY and CDR2 SVGAGI (reference sequence). The germline V and J ends were trimmed by 8 bases and 2 bases, with 17 bases remaining between them. The length of the CDR3 is 15 residues. The CDR3 loop reads CASSPGADHTDTQYF. The DNA for the CDR3 is TGTGCCAGCTCCCCTGGAGCGGACCACACAGATACGCAGTATTTT.

The chain has TRBV20-1 and TRBJ2-1; 9 bases are shared with TRBD1. The V and J ends lost 3 bases and 2 bases, in that order; junction bases with no gene match: 2. CDR1 DFQATT and CDR2 SNEGSKA come from the germline V gene (reference sequence). This CDR3 is 14 amino acids long. The CDR3 nucleotides read TGCAGTGCTAGTAGACAGGGGGCCTACAATGAGCAGTTCTTC. Its protein is CSASRQGAYNEQFF.

This chain connects TRBV6-5 to TRBJ2-1; unclear D gene. The V gene's germline CDR1 is MNHEY and CDR2 SVGAGI. CDR3 size: 15 residues. The V gene lost 0 bases and the J gene lost 0 bases, with 6 bases spanning the gap. CDR3 amino acids: CASSYSESSYNEQFF. CDR3 sequence (DNA): TGTGCCAGCAGTTACTCGGAGAGCTCCTACAATGAGCAGTTCTTC.

The gene calls are TRBV5-6 and TRBJ2-7; D gene uncertain. Germline V gives CDR1 SGHDT, CDR2 YYEEEE. The CDR3 is 13 amino acids. The V end was cut by 2 bases, the J end by 2 bases, with 8 bases between. The CDR3 here is CASSFGQTYEQYF. The CDR3 DNA is TGTGCCAGCAGCTTTGGCCAAACCTACGAGCAGTACTTC.

This clone was recorded only once. This chain connects TRBV29-1 to TRBJ2-7; 7 bases line up with TRBD1. V was pared by 7 bases and J by 2 bases, with 5 bases of the junction left unmatched. This CDR3 contains 12 residues. From germline, CDR1 is SQVTM and CDR2 ANQGSEA. The CDR3 nucleotides are TGCAGCGGTACCGGGACAGCCTACGAGCAGTACTTC. Amino acid sequence: CSGTGTAYEQYF.

This chain connects TRBV19 to TRBJ1-5, with TRBD1 matching over 9 bases. J was trimmed by 5 bases and V by 3 bases; bases with no gene match: 2. The CDR3 is 14 amino acids. Germline V lookup: CDR1 LNHDA, CDR2 SQIVND (reference sequence). The CDR3 region has the DNA TGTGCCAGTAGTATTGGACAGGGGTATCAGCCCCAGCATTTT. It encodes CASSIGQGYQPQHF.

V usage is TRBV30 and J usage is TRBJ1-2; TRBD1 might be the D (5 bases). Germline V CDR1 and CDR2: GTSNPN, SVGIG (reference sequence). The V end lost 5 bases, the J end lost 4 bases, and 17 bases lay between the germline ends. The CDR3 totals 14 residues. The CDR3 DNA is TGTGCCTGGCAGGGCGGATTTTCAGCCTATGGCTACACCTTC. This sequence encodes CAWQGGFSAYGYTF.

The rearrangement links TRBV15 to TRBJ2-3; TRBD1 matches at 8 bases. Germline CDR1 LNHNV, CDR2 YYDKDF (reference sequence). The CDR3 contains 15 residues. The trim removed 4 bases at V and 6 bases at J, leaving 9 bases unmatched. CDR3 loop: CATSKGQGAGDTQYF. For the CDR3, the DNA is TGTGCCACCAGCAAGGGCCAGGGGGCAGGGGATACGCAGTATTTT.

The chain couples TRBV4-3 to TRBJ1-5; D uncertain. The CDR3 runs 15 residues. In germline, CDR1 is LGHNA, CDR2 YSLEER. Trimming cost V 0 bases and J 6 bases, with 12 bases left between them. The CDR3 DNA reads as TGCGCCAGCAGCCAAGAAAATACATACAGTCAGCCCCAGCATTTT. It specifies CASSQENTYSQPQHF.